This TCR beta chain was recovered during a study of a mutant IDH1 vaccine in newly diagnosed glioma. Time point denoted: baseline, week 1 (first vaccination visit). Treatment described: pre-vaccination baseline after standard-of-care therapy. CDR1 is SGHRS, CDR2 YFSETQ, per germline. The CDR3 runs to 12 residues. Deletions cut 5 bases from V and 11 bases from J, with 16 bases between. Clones were sequenced by immunoSEQ multiplex PCR, and TCRdb holds only the in-frame ones, with some missing. The sample records about 30,000 clones, around 80% being singletons. The sequencing here drew on PBMCs, taken from a glioma patient treated with radiotherapy, temozolomide or both. The clonotype was recovered from a man aged 30-40 years with glioma. The rearrangement joins TRBV5-1 to TRBJ1-1, with D hard to call. In nucleotides, the CDR3 is TGCGCCAGCAGGGCCGGAAACAGAGGGGCTTTCTTT. Its protein product is CASRAGNRGAFF.